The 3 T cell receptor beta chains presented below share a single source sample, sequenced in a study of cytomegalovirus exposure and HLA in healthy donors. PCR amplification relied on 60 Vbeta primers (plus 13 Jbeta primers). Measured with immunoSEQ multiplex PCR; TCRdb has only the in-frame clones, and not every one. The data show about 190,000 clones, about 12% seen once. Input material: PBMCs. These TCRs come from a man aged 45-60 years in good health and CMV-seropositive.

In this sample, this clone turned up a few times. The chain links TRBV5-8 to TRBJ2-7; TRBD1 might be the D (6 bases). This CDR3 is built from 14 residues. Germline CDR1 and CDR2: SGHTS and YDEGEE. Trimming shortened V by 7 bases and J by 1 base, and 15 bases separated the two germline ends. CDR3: CASRRKGGSYEQYV. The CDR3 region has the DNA TGTGCCAGCCGCAGAAAAGGGGGATCCTACGAGCAGTACGTC.

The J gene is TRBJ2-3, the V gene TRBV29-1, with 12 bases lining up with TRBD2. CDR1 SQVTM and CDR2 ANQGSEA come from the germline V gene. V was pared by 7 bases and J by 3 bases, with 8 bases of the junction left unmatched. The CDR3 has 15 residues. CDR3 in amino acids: CSGSGLAGRTDTQYF. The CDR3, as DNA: TGCAGCGGATCAGGACTAGCGGGAAGAACAGATACGCAGTATTTT.

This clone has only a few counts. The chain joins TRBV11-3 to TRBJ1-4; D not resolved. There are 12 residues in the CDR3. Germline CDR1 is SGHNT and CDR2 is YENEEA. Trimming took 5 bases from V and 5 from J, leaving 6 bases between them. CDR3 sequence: CASSLYNEKLFF. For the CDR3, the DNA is TGTGCCAGCAGCCTCTACAATGAAAAACTGTTTTTT.